The following is a T cell receptor (beta chain) sequence with its context. Per the germline V gene, CDR1 is LNHDA and CDR2 is SQIVND (reference sequence). The length of the CDR3 is 14 residues. Trimming took off 5 bases at V and 7 bases at J, with 17 bases between the two ends. These data are taken from a study of blood T cell repertoires in COVID-19. Clones were read by immunoSEQ multiplex PCR, and TCRdb kept only the in-frame ones, dropping some. The sample lists 310,000 or so clones; 91% were seen once. The specimen sequenced was peripheral blood. The V and J genes are TRBV19 and TRBJ1-2; TRBD1 is a possible D gene (6 bases). This receptor was taken from a woman aged 25-40 years with COVID-19, enrolled during active disease. CDR3 coding DNA: TGTGCCAGTAGTGCCTTCTCAGGGGACCGTGGCTACACCTTC. Amino acids: CASSAFSGDRGYTF.